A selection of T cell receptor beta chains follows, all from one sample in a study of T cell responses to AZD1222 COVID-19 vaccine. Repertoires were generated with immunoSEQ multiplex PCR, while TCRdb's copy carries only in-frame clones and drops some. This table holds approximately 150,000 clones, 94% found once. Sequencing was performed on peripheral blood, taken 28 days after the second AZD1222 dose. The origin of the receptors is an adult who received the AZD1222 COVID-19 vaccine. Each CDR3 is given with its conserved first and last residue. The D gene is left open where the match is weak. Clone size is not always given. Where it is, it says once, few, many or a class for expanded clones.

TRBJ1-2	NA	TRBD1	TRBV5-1	TGCGCCAGCGGCGCCGGGACAGGGACCTATGGCTACACCTTC	CASGAGTGTYGYTF
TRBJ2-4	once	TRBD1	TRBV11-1	TGTGCCAGCAGCTTTAGGACAGGGGGTTCCAAAAACATTCAGTACTTC	CASSFRTGGSKNIQYF
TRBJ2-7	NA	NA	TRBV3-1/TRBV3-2	TGTGCCAGCAGCCCGTGGTGGGTCGTCTCCTCCTACGAGCAGTACTTC	CASSPWWVVSSYEQYF
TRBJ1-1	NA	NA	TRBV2	TGTGCCAGCAGTGGGGCACCCAATACGGCTTTCTTT	CASSGAPNTAFF
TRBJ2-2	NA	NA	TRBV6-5	TGTGCCAGCCACAAACAGGGCCGAAACACCGGGGAGCTGTTTTTT	CASHKQGRNTGELFF
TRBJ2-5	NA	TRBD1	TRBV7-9	TGTGCCAGCAGCTTAGACGGGACAGGGGGCGAGACCCAGTACTTC	CASSLDGTGGETQYF
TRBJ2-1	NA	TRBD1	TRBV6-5	TGTGCCATCAGGTCGGGACAGGGAAAGAATGAGCAGTTCTTC	CAIRSGQGKNEQFF
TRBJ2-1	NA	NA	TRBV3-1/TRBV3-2	TGTGCCAGCAGCCAAGACACTAGATCCAATGAGCAGTTCTTC	CASSQDTRSNEQFF
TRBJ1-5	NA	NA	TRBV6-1	TGTGCCAGCAGTGAACTGGGTCGCAATCAGCCCCAGCATTTT	CASSELGRNQPQHF
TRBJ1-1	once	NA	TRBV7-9	TGTGCCAGCAGCTTAGGGAGGCAGGGGAGGGATTCGGACACTGAAGCTTTCTTT	CASSLGRQGRDSDTEAFF
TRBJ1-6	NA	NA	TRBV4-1	TGCGCCAGCAGCCAAGATACCCAGGCGGGACGGTTAATTAATTCACCCCTCCACTTT	CASSQDTQAGRLINSPLHF
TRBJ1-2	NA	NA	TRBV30	TGTGCCCTGGGGGGGGCAGGCTATGGCTACACCTTC	CALGGAGYGYTF
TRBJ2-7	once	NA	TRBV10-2	TGCGCCAGCAGTGGGGTGAGGGGCTACGAGCAGTACTTC	CASSGVRGYEQYF
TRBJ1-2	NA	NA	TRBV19	TGTGCCAGTAGGTCGGGGTGGGCAGCGGGCTACACCTTC	CASRSGWAAGYTF
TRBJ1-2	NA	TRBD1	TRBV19	TGTGCCAGTAGTAGGGACAGGGGCCACTATGGCTACACCTTC	CASSRDRGHYGYTF
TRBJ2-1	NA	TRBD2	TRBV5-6	TGTGCCAGCAGCTTGATGGGGACTAGCGGGACTTGGGAGCAGTTCTTC	CASSLMGTSGTWEQFF
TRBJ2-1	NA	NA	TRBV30	TGTGCCTGGGGTCTCAGCGGTGAGCAGTTCTTC	CAWGLSGEQFF
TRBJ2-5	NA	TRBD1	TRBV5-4	TGTGCCAGCAGCGGCGGCCCGGGACAGGGAGTCGAGACCCAGTACTTC	CASSGGPGQGVETQYF
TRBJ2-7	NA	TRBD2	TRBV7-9	TGTGCCAGCAGCCTGGGACTAGCCGGCTCCTACGAGCAGTACTTC	CASSLGLAGSYEQYF
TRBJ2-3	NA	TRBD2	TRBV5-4	TGTGCCAGCAGCTTAGTACCGGGAGCGGGGGCAGATACGCAGTATTTT	CASSLVPGAGADTQYF
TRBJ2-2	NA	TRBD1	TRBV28	TGTGCCAGCAGGATTACAGGGGGCCCCGGGGAGCTGTTTTTT	CASRITGGPGELFF
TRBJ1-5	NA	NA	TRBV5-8	TGTGCCAGCAGCTTGGCCTTCGTTTTCGGGGGGAGCAATCAGCCCCAGCATTTT	CASSLAFVFGGSNQPQHF
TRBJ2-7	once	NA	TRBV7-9	TGTGCCAGCAGCTTAGGCATTAACGAGCAGTACTTC	CASSLGINEQYF
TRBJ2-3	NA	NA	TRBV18	TGTGCCAGCTCACCACGGGGAGGCACAGATACGCAGTATTTT	CASSPRGGTDTQYF
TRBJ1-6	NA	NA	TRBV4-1	TGCGCCAGCAGCCAACTCACAGGGCTCACCTATTCACCCCTCCACTTT	CASSQLTGLTYSPLHF
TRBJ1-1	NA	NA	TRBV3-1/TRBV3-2	TGTGCCAGCAGCCAAGGAGGGATTCGCGCTTTCTTT	CASSQGGIRAFF
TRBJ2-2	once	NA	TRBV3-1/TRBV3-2	TGTGCCAGCAGCCAAGATGTTGGGCACGGAGGGACCGGGGAGCTGTTTTTT	CASSQDVGHGGTGELFF
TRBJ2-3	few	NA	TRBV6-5	TGTGCCAGCAGTTACTCGATTAGGACGAGCACAGATACGCAGTATTTT	CASSYSIRTSTDTQYF
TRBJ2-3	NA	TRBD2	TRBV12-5	TGTGCTAGTGGTTTGGTACCGGACGGGAGGGCCTTCACAGATACGCAGTATTTT	CASGLVPDGRAFTDTQYF